This T cell receptor beta chain originates from a study of vaccination effects on CD4 cells after COVID-19. Study-level background: Post-vaccine sampling took place a median of 72 days after the second dose.

ViraFEST assay sequencing came after antigen-specific CD4+ T cells were expanded with viral peptide pools. After less than twelve days in culture, the CD4+ T cells were isolated. The cohort was immunized with two doses of either the BNT162b2 or mRNA-1273 vaccine. Wells each received under 2.5 million PBMC, cultured with approximately 9 IU/ml IL-2 and around 9.8 ug/ml peptides. Comments on this clone: Its antigen is as yet unknown.

The table came from immunoSEQ multiplex PCR; TCRdb's copy has only in-frame clones and leaves some out. Seen here are 25,000 to 40,000 clones, about four fifths observed once, and the top ten hold around 1.5%. CDR1 and CDR2 (germline): MNHEY, SVGEGT. This CDR3 contains 13 residues. V was shortened by 5 bases and J by 8 bases, with 13 bases between the two germline ends. This chain links TRBV6-2 or TRBV6-3 with TRBJ2-4; D is perhaps TRBD1 (6 bases). The TCR sequence derives from a human donor who received a COVID-19 vaccine. Some clones in this sample may be carry-over from other donors' samples. The sample here was CD4+ T cells from PBMCs cultured with HCoV-NL63 spike peptides, taken after COVID-19 vaccination. The chain's CDR3 is CASSQETGYIQYF. CDR3 nucleotide sequence: TGTGCCAGCAGTCAAGAGACAGGATACATTCAGTACTTC.